Shown below are 21 T cell receptor beta chains from a single sample sequenced in a study of T cell repertoires in cytomegalovirus infection. Their target antigens are unknown. TCRdb used MiXCR to reprocess the reads, holding one entry per CDR3 protein. The table includes about 830,000 distinct CDR3 sequences, approximately 32% detected once. Here the sequenced sample was cultured CD8+ T cells from PBMCs, taken from culture after CMV antigen stimulation. These receptors all come from a human donor in good health (CMV status not recorded). Some clones in this sample may be carry-over from other donors' samples.

The chain joins TRBV5-3 to TRBJ2-6, with D perhaps matching TRBD1 (5 bases). TRBV5-3 is an ORF, and what it does is uncertain. There are 16 residues in the CDR3. V was clipped by 8 bases and J by 0 bases, with 15 bases between them. The CDR3 protein is CASSPGRGSGANVLTF. The CDR3 nucleotides are TGTGCCAGCAGCCCCGGTAGGGGCTCTGGGGCCAACGTCCTGACTTTC.

This chain joins TRBV7-2 and TRBJ2-2; TRBD2 agrees at 8 bases. The CDR3 runs 15 residues. The V gene's germline CDR1 is SGHTA and CDR2 FQGNSA. The V segment lost 7 bases and the J segment 7 bases; nucleotides outside the gene matches: 11. DNA of the CDR3: TGTGCCAGCAACTCCACCGGGGGGGCTGGCGGGGAGCTGTTTTTT. It encodes CASNSTGGAGGELFF.

The chain joins TRBV27 to TRBJ2-7; 7 bases map to TRBD2. The CDR3 length is 17 residues. V dropped 2 bases and J dropped 2; count of bases not matched to a gene: 12. Germline values: CDR1 MNHEY, CDR2 SMNVEV (reference sequence). The DNA for the CDR3 is TGTGCCAGCAGTTTAAATTTGCGGGAGAACCCCACCTACGAGCAGTACTTC. It translates to CASSLNLRENPTYEQYF.

This clonotype was seen more than once but under ten times. The rearrangement links TRBV4-2 to TRBJ2-3; D perhaps matches TRBD1 (6 bases). The V end lost 0 bases, the J end lost 2 bases, and 15 bases lay between the germline ends. Germline values: CDR1 LGHNA, CDR2 YNFKEQ. This CDR3 has 17 residues. CDR3 DNA: TGTGCCAGCAGCCAAGAAGCGTTCGGGACAACCACAGATACGCAGTATTTT. This codes for CASSQEAFGTTTDTQYF.

V is TRBV12-3 or TRBV12-4 and J is TRBJ2-7; D possibly corresponds to TRBD2 (6 bases). V dropped 7 bases and J dropped 0 bases, with 13 bases sitting between them. The CDR3 contains 14 residues. DNA of the CDR3: TGTGCCAGCATGGCGGAGGGGAGCTCCTACGAGCAGTACTTC. The encoded protein is CASMAEGSSYEQYF.

This clonotype was counted between two and nine times. An end of the junction differs from the germline gene, which may be a read error. This chain joins TRBV5-5 and TRBJ1-5, with 7 nucleotides matching TRBD1. The CDR3 consists of 15 residues. Germline lookup yields CDR1 SGHKS and CDR2 YYEKEE (reference sequence). The CDR3 DNA reads TGTGCCAACAGCGAATACAGGGGCGACAATCAGCCCCAGCATTTT. Translation: CANSEYRGDNQPQHF.

There are a few counts of this clonotype. The chain is built from TRBV19 and TRBJ2-1; 8 bases fit TRBD1. This CDR3 has 15 residues. Germline V CDR1 and CDR2: LNHDA, SQIVND (reference sequence). V shed 4 bases, J shed 10 bases, and the junction held 12 bases outside the gene matches. The CDR3 spells CASSTVDKDREEQFF. CDR3 bases: TGTGCCAGTAGTACTGTGGACAAGGACAGGGAAGAGCAGTTCTTC. Full variable domain (outside the CDR3, taken from reference TRBV19 and TRBJ2-1): DGGITQSPKYLFRKEGQNVTLSCEQNLNHDAMYWYRQDPGQGLRLIYYSQIVNDFQKGDIAEGYSVSREKKESFPLTVTSAQKNPTAFYLCASSTVDKDREEQFFGPGTRLTVL.

This clonotype turned up a few times. The V call is TRBV20-1, the J call TRBJ1-6; 9 nucleotides align to TRBD1. The ends lost 3 bases at V and 10 bases at J; junction bases unmatched: 10. CDR1 is DFQATT and CDR2 is SNEGSKA in the germline V gene (reference sequence). The CDR3 consists of 15 residues. The CDR3 spells CSARKEDRGGSPLHF. The CDR3 coding sequence is TGCAGTGCTAGGAAGGAGGACAGGGGTGGGTCACCCCTCCACTTT.

This chain connects TRBV19 to TRBJ1-1, with TRBD1 matching 8 bases. V shed 6 bases and J 1 base; nucleotides not matched to a gene: 10. CDR1 is LNHDA and CDR2 is SQIVND in the germline V gene (reference sequence). CDR3 size: 16 residues. CDR3 DNA: TGTGCCAGTAGGCAGAGGACAGGGAGAGGGAACACTGAAGCTTTCTTT. Amino acids: CASRQRTGRGNTEAFF.

The chain joins TRBV7-9 to TRBJ2-2; TRBD1 or TRBD2 may be the D gene (5 bases each). From germline, CDR1 is SEHNR and CDR2 FQNEAQ (reference sequence). This CDR3 region has 15 residues. V lost 5 bases, J lost 6 bases, and 16 bases lay in between. In DNA form, the CDR3 reads TGTGCCAGCAGCCGAGTGTTGGGGGTCTCCGGGGAGCTGTTTTTT. Protein sequence: CASSRVLGVSGELFF.

The chain recombines TRBV4-2 with TRBJ2-7; D gene unclear. V was clipped by 0 bases and J by 3 bases, with 9 bases between them. CDR3 size: 14 residues. Germline values: CDR1 LGHNA, CDR2 YNFKEQ. CDR3 bases: TGTGCCAGCAGCCAAGAGAGATGGAACTACGAGCAGTACTTC. This codes for CASSQERWNYEQYF.

This clonotype was found many times. The J gene is TRBJ2-1, the V gene TRBV7-2; the match to TRBD1 covers 10 bases. V lost 2 bases and J lost 4; bases outside the gene matches: 2. The CDR3 is 15 residues long. Germline lookup yields CDR1 SGHTA and CDR2 FQGNSA. The CDR3 loop is CASSLRDRGYNEQFF. CDR3 DNA: TGTGCCAGCAGCTTAAGGGACAGGGGTTACAATGAGCAGTTCTTC.

V gene TRBV7-6 combines with J gene TRBJ2-7, with 10 nucleotides matching TRBD1. CDR1 is SGHVS, CDR2 FNYEAQ, per germline. CDR3 length equals 19 residues. The CDR3 is CASSLPSGGFCGDRGEQYV. CDR3 bases: TGTGCTAGCAGCTTACCCTCTGGTGGATTTTGTGGGGACAGGGGCGAGCAGTACGTC.

The chain combines TRBV19 with TRBJ1-1; 8 nucleotides line up with TRBD1. Germline CDR1 and CDR2: LNHDA and SQIVND (reference sequence). The V segment lost 5 bases and the J segment 4 bases; nucleotides outside the gene matches: 6. The CDR3 covers 14 residues. The CDR3 here is CASSVDRGLTEAFF. As DNA, the CDR3 is TGTGCCAGTAGTGTCGACAGGGGTCTCACTGAAGCTTTCTTT.

This clonotype was observed a handful of times. The rearrangement joins TRBV11-2 to TRBJ2-3; 8 bases match TRBD2. The CDR3 spans 17 residues. J was trimmed by 1 base and V by 1 base; bases with no gene match: 7. In germline, CDR1 is SGHAT, CDR2 FQNNGV. The CDR3 region is CASSLAILRGGTDTQYF. As DNA, the CDR3 is TGTGCCAGCAGCTTAGCGATTTTGCGGGGGGGCACAGATACGCAGTATTTT.

The rearrangement uses TRBV13 and TRBJ1-2, with D possibly TRBD1 on 5 matching bases. Trimming cost V 2 bases and J 4 bases, with 17 bases left between them. CDR1 and CDR2 (germline): PRHDT, FYEKMQ (reference sequence). The CDR3 extends over 16 amino acids. CDR3 protein: CASSLPSGDSFYGYTF. The CDR3 DNA is TGTGCCAGCAGCTTACCCTCGGGAGACAGTTTCTATGGCTACACCTTC. The full variable domain, completed using reference TRBV13 and TRBJ1-2, is AAGVIQSPRHLIKEKRETATLKCYPIPRHDTVYWYQQGPGQDPQFLISFYEKMQSDKGSIPDRFSAQQFSDYHSELNMSSLELGDSALYFCASSLPSGDSFYGYTFGSGTRLTVV.

The chain has TRBV29-1 and TRBJ2-1; 7 positions match TRBD2. The CDR3 runs to 15 residues. CDR1 and CDR2 (germline): SQVTM, ANQGSEA. With 2 bases clipped from V and 2 bases from J, the junction kept 6 bases outside the gene matches. Here the CDR3 reads CSVESLGRPYNEQFF. In DNA form, the CDR3 reads TGCAGCGTTGAATCACTCGGGAGGCCCTACAATGAGCAGTTCTTC.

This clonotype has a handful of counts. At one end the junction does not follow the germline gene, possibly because of a read error. The CDR3 nucleotides are TGTGCCAGCAGCTCCAGAAGGGGGCTTCGCTTT. Translation: CASSSRRGLRF. The genes are TRBV7-2 and TRBJ1-1; TRBD1 matches 7 bases. The CDR3 contains 11 residues. Germline loops: CDR1 SGHTA, CDR2 FQGNSA. Full variable domain (remainder filled in from reference TRBV7-2 and TRBJ1-1): GAGVSQSPSNKVTEKGKDVELRCDPISGHTALYWYRQSLGQGLEFLIYFQGNSAPDKSGLPSDRFSAERTGGSVSTLTIQRTQQEDSAVYLCASSSRRGLRFGQGTRLTVV.

This clonotype was counted between two and nine times. A read error may account for a junction end that differs from germline. The gene calls are TRBV7-7 and TRBJ2-7; tentatively, D is TRBD1 or TRBD2 (5 bases each). Germline CDR1 reads SSHAT; CDR2 reads FNYEAQ (reference sequence). This CDR3 spans 15 amino acids. CDR3 amino acids: CASSPGVGENYEQYF. CDR3 coding DNA: TGTGCTAGCAGCCCCGGGGTGGGGGAAAACTACGAGCAGTACTTC.

CDR3: CASSSSARPETQYF. The CDR3 region has the DNA TGTGCCAGCAGCTCCTCGGCCAGGCCGGAGACCCAGTACTTC. The V gene is TRBV7-9, the J gene TRBJ2-5; D is unclear. Germline CDR1 is SEHNR and CDR2 is FQNEAQ (reference sequence). The CDR3 sequence is 14 residues long. Trimming stripped 4 bases from V and 5 bases from J, with 14 bases between.

The chain couples TRBV19 to TRBJ1-1, with 7 nucleotides matching TRBD1. The CDR3 sequence is 11 residues long. The germline CDR1 and CDR2 sequences are LNHDA and SQIVND (reference sequence). Trimming cost V 10 bases and J 6 bases; bases outside gene matches: 5. CDR3 region: CATAQGSEAFF. The CDR3 DNA follows: TGTGCCACCGCACAGGGGTCTGAAGCTTTCTTT.